These 27 T cell receptor beta chains share one sample of origin, sequenced in a study of HIV-infected children after antiretroviral therapy interruption. RNA-based 3' RACE libraries used unique molecular identifiers. Using its own MiXCR run on the 3' RACE reads, TCRdb lists one record per CDR3 protein. The sample consists of around 47,000 distinct CDR3 sequences, 4.3% of them appearing once. The treatment: PENTA 11 planned treatment interruption arm or continuous ART arm. The sample here was CD45RA+ CD4+ T cells from PBMCs, pooled from several time points, taken from a donor given antiretroviral therapy, either interrupted or continuous. Documented subset: naive CD4+ CD45RA+ CD45RO- T cells. The receptors were gathered from a pool of human donors with HIV.

This clonotype was seen many times. The chain is built from TRBV5-1 and TRBJ2-6, with 9 positions matching TRBD1. The J segment lost 4 bases and the V segment lost 1 base, leaving 6 bases of the junction unmatched. Germline assignment: CDR1 SGHRS and CDR2 YFSETQ. The CDR3 contains 17 residues. Here the CDR3 reads CASSLTGGASGANVLTF. The CDR3 nucleotides are TGCGCCAGCAGCTTGACAGGGGGCGCATCGGGGGCCAACGTCCTGACTTTC. Using reference TRBV5-1 and TRBJ2-6 for the parts outside the CDR3, the full variable domain is KAGVTQTPRYLIKTRGQQVTLSCSPISGHRSVSWYQQTPGQGLQFLFEYFSETQRNKGNFPGRFSGRQFSNSRSEMNVSTLELGDSALYLCASSLTGGASGANVLTFGAGSRLTVL.

This clonotype was seen many times. V is TRBV3-1 and J is TRBJ2-7, with 9 nucleotides matching TRBD1. J lost 4 bases, V lost 5 bases, and 9 bases had no gene match. Germline V gives CDR1 LGHDT, CDR2 YNNKEL (reference sequence). There are 15 residues in the CDR3. DNA for the CDR3: TGTGCCAGCAGCGACCGGGACAGGGACGCATACGAGCAGTACTTC. Its translation is CASSDRDRDAYEQYF.

This clonotype is termed medium-sized. The gene calls are TRBV7-9 and TRBJ1-6; D ambiguous. V was cut by 1 base and J by 14 bases, with 9 bases left in between. The germline CDR1 and CDR2 sequences are SEHNR and FQNEAQ (reference sequence). The CDR3 is made up of 12 amino acids. This chain's CDR3 is CASSLVDAALHF. The CDR3 DNA is TGTGCCAGCAGCTTAGTGGACGCGGCCCTCCACTTT.

This clonotype was counted many times. This rearrangement joins TRBV15 to TRBJ1-2; weak D call: TRBD1 (5 bases). V lost 0 bases and J 4 bases, leaving 12 bases between the germline ends. The CDR3 length is 15 residues. Germline lookup yields CDR1 LNHNV and CDR2 YYDKDF (reference sequence). Here the CDR3 reads CATSREGRVGYGYTF. The CDR3 nucleotides are TGTGCCACCAGCAGAGAGGGCAGGGTAGGCTATGGCTACACCTTC.

The V and J genes are TRBV21-1 and TRBJ2-2; TRBD1 is the table's D call, not checked against the DNA. TRBV21-1 is labeled a pseudogene. CDR3 length: 14 amino acids. As DNA, the CDR3 is TGTGCCAGCAGCAAAGATGAGCGGCGCCCCCCGGTGCCCTTT. It codes for CASSKDERRPPVPF.

This chain links TRBV5-4 with TRBJ1-1; D is undetermined. The CDR3 is 16 amino acids. Germline V CDR1 and CDR2: SGHNT, YYREEE (reference sequence). The V end was cut by 5 bases, the J end by 2 bases, with 19 bases between. This chain's CDR3 is CASSPKVGRINTEAFF. CDR3 DNA sequence: TGTGCCAGCAGTCCCAAAGTCGGACGGATTAACACTGAAGCTTTCTTT.

This clonotype occurred many times. V is TRBV2 and J is TRBJ2-7; 7 bases are a match to TRBD1. The J segment lost 1 base and the V segment lost 4 bases, leaving 10 bases of the junction unmatched. The CDR3 consists of 16 residues. The germline V gene has CDR1 SNHLY and CDR2 FYNNEI. CDR3 bases: TGTGCCAGCAGTGCTCCCAGGCAGACAGGGTCCTACGAGCAGTACTTC. It is translated as CASSAPRQTGSYEQYF.

This clonotype has a handful of counts. The genes are TRBV28 and TRBJ2-4; D perhaps matches TRBD1 (5 bases). V shed 4 bases and J shed 9 bases, with 22 bases lying between them. Per the germline V gene, CDR1 is MDHEN and CDR2 is SYDVKM. The CDR3 is 16 amino acids. The CDR3 region is CASSSLYGAPRGIQYF. In DNA, the CDR3 is TGTGCCAGCAGTTCTCTTTATGGGGCCCCAAGAGGCATTCAGTACTTC.

This clonotype appeared a few times. The chain is built from TRBV27 and TRBJ1-5; TRBD1 agrees at 7 bases. Germline trimming cut 6 bases from V and 5 bases from J; bases unmatched to any gene: 10. In germline, CDR1 is MNHEY, CDR2 SMNVEV (reference sequence). The CDR3 runs to 15 residues. The CDR3 region has the DNA TGTGCCAGCAGAAGTTTAGGTCAGGGGGATCAGCCCCAGCATTTT. Translation gives CASRSLGQGDQPQHF.

This clonotype was observed many times. This chain links TRBV12-3 or TRBV12-4 with TRBJ2-7; TRBD2 matches 7 bases. V lost 5 bases and J lost 7; bases outside the gene matches: 2. The CDR3 spans 11 residues. The CDR3 sequence is CASSQAGEQYF. The CDR3 DNA reads as TGTGCCAGCAGTCAAGCGGGGGAGCAGTACTTC.

CDR3 in amino acids: CASSRTAGTSDPYEQYF. CDR3 nucleotide sequence: TGTGCCAGCAGCCGGACCGCCGGGACTAGCGATCCCTACGAGCAGTACTTC. The chain couples TRBV7-2 to TRBJ2-7; TRBD2 aligns across 10 bases. With V trimmed by 5 bases and J by 2 bases, 12 bases remained unmatched. This CDR3 comprises 17 residues. Germline V gene lookup returns CDR1 SGHTA and CDR2 FQGNSA.

At least ten counts were recorded for this clonotype. The V call is TRBV5-1, the J call TRBJ1-1, with TRBD1 matching 9 bases. Trimming took 0 bases from V and 1 from J; bases not matched to a gene: 4. CDR1 SGHRS and CDR2 YFSETQ come from the germline V gene. The CDR3 spans 16 residues. CDR3 DNA sequence: TGCGCCAGCAGCTTGGCCCCGACAGGGGGGAACACTGAAGCTTTCTTT. Protein product: CASSLAPTGGNTEAFF. Full variable domain (remainder filled in from reference TRBV5-1 and TRBJ1-1): KAGVTQTPRYLIKTRGQQVTLSCSPISGHRSVSWYQQTPGQGLQFLFEYFSETQRNKGNFPGRFSGRQFSNSRSEMNVSTLELGDSALYLCASSLAPTGGNTEAFFGQGTRLTVV.

This clonotype was seen many times. The V and J genes are TRBV18 and TRBJ2-7; D ambiguous. V was cut by 5 bases and J by 3 bases, with 11 bases left in between. CDR1 and CDR2 from the germline V gene are KGHSH and LQKENI. CDR3 length: 13 residues. The CDR3 spells CASSTDPNYEQYF. The CDR3 DNA reads TGTGCCAGCTCAACAGACCCAAACTACGAGCAGTACTTC.

This clonotype was detected ten times or more. The rearrangement joins TRBV6-1 to TRBJ2-4; possible D gene TRBD2, 5 bases. The CDR3 is made up of 15 amino acids. V shed 1 base and J shed 10 bases, with 17 bases lying between them. The V gene's germline CDR1 is MNHNS and CDR2 SASEGT. CDR3 nucleotide sequence: TGTGCCAGCAGTGAAGACGAGGGAACGGCCCCAATTCAGTACTTC. It is translated as CASSEDEGTAPIQYF.

This clonotype was counted many times. The V and J genes are TRBV6-1 and TRBJ2-6, with unresolved D. Trimming took 9 bases from V and 4 from J, leaving 10 bases between them. This CDR3 has 13 amino acids. CDR1 is MNHNS, CDR2 SASEGT, per germline. The CDR3 spells CARKIPGANVLTF. The CDR3 bases are TGTGCCAGAAAAATTCCGGGGGCCAACGTCCTGACTTTC.

This clonotype was counted ten times or more. The chain joins TRBV30 to TRBJ1-1, with 8 bases identical to TRBD1. V shed 3 bases, J shed 4 bases, and the junction held 10 bases outside the gene matches. Germline V gene lookup returns CDR1 GTSNPN and CDR2 SVGIG (reference sequence). This CDR3 spans 15 amino acids. The CDR3 sequence: CAWRGRGLGSTEAFF. The CDR3 nucleotides are TGTGCCTGGAGGGGCAGGGGGCTAGGTAGCACTGAAGCTTTCTTT. The whole variable domain, filled in from reference TRBV30 and TRBJ1-1, reads SQTIHQWPATLVQPVGSPLSLECTVEGTSNPNLYWYRQAAGRGLQLLFYSVGIGQISSEVPQNLSASRPQDRQFILSSKKLLLSDSGFYLCAWRGRGLGSTEAFFGQGTRLTVV.

The rearrangement uses TRBV28 and TRBJ2-7; TRBD1 might be the D (5 bases). This CDR3 spans 13 amino acids. V was cut by 3 bases and J by 5 bases, with 11 bases left in between. Germline CDR1 MDHEN, CDR2 SYDVKM. The CDR3 is CASSLPGIHEQYF. The DNA for the CDR3 is TGTGCCAGCAGTTTGCCAGGGATACACGAGCAGTACTTC.

This clonotype was counted at least ten times. The J gene is TRBJ1-5, the V gene TRBV10-3; 7 bases line up with TRBD1. CDR1 ENHRY and CDR2 SYGVKD come from the germline V gene. J lost 4 bases, V lost 8 bases, and 8 bases had no gene match. The CDR3 runs 14 residues. CDR3 bases: TGTGCCATCGGCCCCGGACAGGCTAATCAGCCCCAGCATTTT. This encodes CAIGPGQANQPQHF.

In its sample, this clonotype was seen many times. This sequence joins TRBV6-5 and TRBJ1-5; D unresolved. V lost 0 bases, J lost 7 bases, and 13 bases lay in between. The germline gives CDR1 MNHEY, CDR2 SVGAGI. The CDR3 sequence is 15 residues long. In DNA, the CDR3 is TGTGCCAGCAGTTACTCGAGTGGGTTAGGGCAGCCCCAGCATTTT. It translates to CASSYSSGLGQPQHF.

The table lists this clonotype with many counts. This chain links TRBV12-5 with TRBJ1-1, with D unresolved. V lost 7 bases and J lost 1, with 13 bases in between. The CDR3 is 14 residues long. Per the germline V gene, CDR1 is LGHNT and CDR2 is FRNRAP. The CDR3 is CASASWQRNTEAFF. As DNA, the CDR3 is TGTGCTAGTGCCTCCTGGCAGAGGAACACTGAAGCTTTCTTT.

This clonotype was detected ten times or more. V and J are TRBV14 and TRBJ2-3; the D is unclear. The ends were cut back, 4 bases at V and 0 bases at J, with 14 bases in the middle. Germline CDR1 and CDR2: SGHDN and FVKESK. This CDR3 spans 16 amino acids. The CDR3 spells CASSPRTAASTDTQYF. CDR3 nucleotide sequence: TGTGCCAGCAGCCCCCGGACGGCCGCTAGCACAGATACGCAGTATTTT.

The table lists this clonotype with many counts. The V call is TRBV10-3, the J call TRBJ2-3, with 9 bases matching TRBD2. Germline assignment: CDR1 ENHRY and CDR2 SYGVKD. Trimming cost V 7 bases and J 4 bases; bases outside gene matches: 6. The length of the CDR3 is 14 residues. DNA of the CDR3: TGTGCCATCACTACGGGACTAGCTGCAGATACGCAGTATTTT. Residues: CAITTGLAADTQYF.

V is TRBV12-3 or TRBV12-4 and J is TRBJ2-5; 9 bases are a match to TRBD2. The CDR3 consists of 15 residues. V lost 3 bases and J lost 1; bases outside the gene matches: 3. The CDR3, as DNA: TGTGCCAGCAGTTTGAGCGGGGGGCCCCAAGAGACCCAGTACTTC. Its protein is CASSLSGGPQETQYF.

At least ten counts were recorded for this clonotype. The V gene is TRBV12-3 or TRBV12-4, the J gene TRBJ2-7; 8 nucleotides align to TRBD2. CDR3 length: 14 residues. The V and J ends lost 5 bases and 3 bases, in that order; junction bases with no gene match: 6. The CDR3 reads CASSISGALYEQYF. The CDR3 DNA is TGTGCCAGCAGTATTAGCGGGGCGCTCTACGAGCAGTACTTC.

This clonotype appeared many times. The chain carries TRBV7-2 and TRBJ1-5, with D hard to call. Trimming left V 4 bases short and J 5 bases short, with 9 bases between. In germline, CDR1 is SGHTA, CDR2 FQGNSA. The CDR3 is 13 residues long. CDR3 amino acids: CASSSEGHQPQHF. CDR3 nucleotide sequence: TGTGCCAGCAGCTCTGAGGGCCATCAGCCCCAGCATTTT.

In its sample, this clonotype was seen a few times. The chain has TRBV4-1 and TRBJ1-1, with D perhaps matching TRBD1 (6 bases). The CDR3 length is 15 residues. V lost 3 bases and J 0 bases, leaving 11 bases between the germline ends. Germline V gene sequence: CDR1 MGHRA, CDR2 YSYEKL. The CDR3 region is CASSQVTGLNTEAFF. The CDR3 DNA reads TGCGCCAGCAGCCAGGTGACAGGACTGAACACTGAAGCTTTCTTT.

This clonotype showed up just a few times. The V call is TRBV24-1, the J call TRBJ2-1, with D unclear. Germline CDR1 is KGHDR and CDR2 is SFDVKD. The CDR3 length is 11 residues. Trimming took 3 bases from V and 12 from J, leaving 8 bases between them. CDR3 sequence: CATSDGRRQFF. The CDR3, as DNA: TGTGCCACCAGTGATGGCAGGCGGCAGTTCTTC.